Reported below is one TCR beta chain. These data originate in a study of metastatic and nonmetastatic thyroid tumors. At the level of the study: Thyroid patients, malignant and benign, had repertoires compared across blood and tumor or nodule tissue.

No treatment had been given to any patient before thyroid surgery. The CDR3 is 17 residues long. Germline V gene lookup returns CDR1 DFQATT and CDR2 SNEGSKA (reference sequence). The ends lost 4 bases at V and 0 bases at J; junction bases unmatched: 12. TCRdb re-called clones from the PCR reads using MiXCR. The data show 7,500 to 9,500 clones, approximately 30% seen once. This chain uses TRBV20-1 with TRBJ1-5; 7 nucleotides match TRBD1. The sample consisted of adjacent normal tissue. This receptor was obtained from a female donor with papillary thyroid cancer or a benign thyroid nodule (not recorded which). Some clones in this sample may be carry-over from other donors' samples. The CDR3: CSAIQGDLAASNQPQHF. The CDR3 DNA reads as TGCAGTGCTATTCAGGGGGATCTAGCGGCTAGCAATCAGCCCCAGCATTTT.